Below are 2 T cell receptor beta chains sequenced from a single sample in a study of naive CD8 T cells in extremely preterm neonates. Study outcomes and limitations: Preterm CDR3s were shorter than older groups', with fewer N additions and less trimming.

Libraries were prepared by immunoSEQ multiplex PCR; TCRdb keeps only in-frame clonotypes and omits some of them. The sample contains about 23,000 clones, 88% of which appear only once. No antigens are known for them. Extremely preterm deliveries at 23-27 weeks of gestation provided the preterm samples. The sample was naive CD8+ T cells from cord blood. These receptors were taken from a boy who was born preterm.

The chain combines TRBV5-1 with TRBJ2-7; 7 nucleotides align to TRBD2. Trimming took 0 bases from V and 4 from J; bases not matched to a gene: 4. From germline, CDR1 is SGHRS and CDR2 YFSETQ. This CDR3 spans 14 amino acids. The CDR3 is CASSLAGLKYEQYF. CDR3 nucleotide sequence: TGCGCCAGCAGCTTGGCGGGACTAAAATACGAGCAGTACTTC.

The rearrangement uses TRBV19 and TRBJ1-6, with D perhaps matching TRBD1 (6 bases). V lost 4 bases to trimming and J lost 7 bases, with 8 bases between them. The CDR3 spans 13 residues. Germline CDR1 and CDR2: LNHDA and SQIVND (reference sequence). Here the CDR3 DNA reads TGTGCCAGTAGTACAGGGGTAAATTCACCCCTCCACTTT. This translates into CASSTGVNSPLHF.